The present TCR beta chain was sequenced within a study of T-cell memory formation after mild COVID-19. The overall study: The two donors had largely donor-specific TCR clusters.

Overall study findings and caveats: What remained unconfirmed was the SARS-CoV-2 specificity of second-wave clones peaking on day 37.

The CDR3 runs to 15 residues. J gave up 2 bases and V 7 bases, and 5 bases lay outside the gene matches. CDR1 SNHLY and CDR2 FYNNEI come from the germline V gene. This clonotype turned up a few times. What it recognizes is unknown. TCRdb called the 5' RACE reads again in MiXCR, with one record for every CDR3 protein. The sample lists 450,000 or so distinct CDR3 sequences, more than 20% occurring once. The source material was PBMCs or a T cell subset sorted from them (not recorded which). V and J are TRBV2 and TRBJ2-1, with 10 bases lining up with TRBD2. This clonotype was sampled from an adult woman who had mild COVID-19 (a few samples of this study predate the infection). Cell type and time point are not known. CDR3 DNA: TGTGCCAGCACTCAACTAGCGGGACCCTACAATGAGCAGTTCTTC. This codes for CASTQLAGPYNEQFF.